This T cell receptor beta chain stems from a study of memory CD4+ T cells and cytomegalovirus serostatus. The sort gate was single viable CD3+CD4+CD8-CD45RO+ cells for memory CD4+ T cells. After thawing, CD4+ T cells were positively selected. This clone has only one observation. Its antigen is still unknown. Study observations and caveats: Suggested: most of the CMV-linked TCR signature lies in CD4+ memory cells. Of 150 to 200 reported CMV TCRbeta sequences, 67 were found in memory CD4+ repertoires.

Authors' data handling: After removing out-of-frame reads, around 2,100,000 distinct TCRbeta sequences remained. Some clones are missing from TCRdb's copy, which holds only in-frame ones; the method was immunoSEQ multiplex PCR. Clonal size and the V and J genes are those of that table, whereas D and trimming came from the DNA. The profile shows tens of thousands of clones, about 81% of them singletons. The germline gives CDR1 SGHTA, CDR2 FQGTGA. This CDR3 is 18 amino acids long. J was trimmed by 1 base and V by 11 bases; bases with no gene match: 20. Sequencing was performed on memory CD4+ T cells from blood. The receptor comes from an adult in good health and CMV-seronegative. The chain recombines TRBV7-3 with TRBJ1-3, with 7 bases fitting TRBD1. In DNA, the CDR3 is TGTGCCCGCTCTAACGGACAGGTCCGTGCTACTTCTGGAAACACCATATATTTT. Residues: CARSNGQVRATSGNTIYF.